The TCR beta chain under discussion was sequenced for a study of T cells after yellow fever vaccination. It was through 5'RACE template switching that TCR cDNA was made, with a universal primer site and UMIs added. TCRdb re-analysed the 5' RACE reads in MiXCR, keeping a single row per CDR3 protein. Among 150,000 to 200,000 distinct CDR3 sequences listed, roughly 6.4% were seen once. This clonotype was seen ten or more times. Its antigen is unidentified. The junction differs from germline at one of its ends, possibly a read error. The CDR3 length is 14 residues. Germline values: CDR1 SGHTA, CDR2 FQGNSA. Notes on the study in general: Clonotypes found in both CD4 and CD8 compartments made up a small share. Secondary responses were weaker yet peaked faster, day 5 versus 15.

This specimen consisted of CD4+ T cells sorted from PBMCs, obtained on the day of the first yellow fever vaccination. The chain employs TRBV7-2 and TRBJ2-3, with a weak D call TRBD2 (6 bases). This sequence originates from a man aged 18 to 29 who received the YFV17D yellow fever vaccine. The CDR3 reads CASSSGLITDTQYF. The CDR3 DNA follows: TGCGCCAGCAGCTCGGGACTTATCACAGATACGCAGTATTTT. The whole variable domain, remainder taken from reference TRBV7-2 and TRBJ2-3, is GAGVSQSPSNKVTEKGKDVELRCDPISGHTALYWYRQSLGQGLEFLIYFQGNSAPDKSGLPSDRFSAERTGGSVSTLTIQRTQQEDSAVYLCASSSGLITDTQYFGPGTRLTVL.